What follows are 8 T cell receptor beta chains derived from one specimen sequenced in a study of cytomegalovirus exposure and HLA in healthy donors. PCR used 60 Vbeta primers and 13 Jbeta primers. Libraries were prepared by immunoSEQ multiplex PCR; TCRdb keeps only in-frame clonotypes and omits some of them. Reported are about 72,000 clones; the ten largest clones contain about 2.9%. Sequenced: PBMCs. Receptor source: a man in his forties or fifties in good health and CMV-seronegative.

CDR3 in amino acids: CAWSVQAVGEQYF. CDR3 sequence (DNA): TGTGCCTGGAGCGTACAGGCAGTTGGGGAGCAGTACTTC. The J gene is TRBJ2-7, the V gene TRBV30, with D possibly being TRBD1 (5 bases). Trimming stripped 3 bases from V and 7 bases from J, with 16 bases between. Germline values: CDR1 GTSNPN, CDR2 SVGIG (reference sequence). The CDR3 extends over 13 amino acids.

V is TRBV7-6 and J is TRBJ1-1; 8 positions match TRBD1. This CDR3 region has 15 residues. Germline V lookup: CDR1 SGHVS, CDR2 FNYEAQ. V dropped 5 bases and J dropped 5; count of bases not matched to a gene: 10. The CDR3 DNA sequence: TGTGCCAGCAGCGCCGGGACAGGAGTCGCGACTGAAGCTTTCTTT. It is translated as CASSAGTGVATEAFF. Full variable domain (remainder filled in from reference TRBV7-6 and TRBJ1-1): GAGVSQSPRYKVTKRGQDVALRCDPISGHVSLYWYRQALGQGPEFLTYFNYEAQQDKSGLPNDRFSAERPEGSISTLTIQRTEQRDSAMYRCASSAGTGVATEAFFGQGTRLTVV.

The chain carries TRBV30 and TRBJ1-2, with unresolved D. There are 15 residues in the CDR3. Between the trimmed V and J ends, which lost 2 bases and 4 bases, there was a span of 17 bases. Germline lookup yields CDR1 GTSNPN and CDR2 SVGIG (reference sequence). The CDR3 protein is CAWSPGGRTAYGYTF. The DNA of the CDR3 is TGTGCCTGGAGTCCTGGAGGCAGGACCGCCTATGGCTACACCTTC. Combining the CDR3 with reference TRBV30 and TRBJ1-2 gives the whole variable domain SQTIHQWPATLVQPVGSPLSLECTVEGTSNPNLYWYRQAAGRGLQLLFYSVGIGQISSEVPQNLSASRPQDRQFILSSKKLLLSDSGFYLCAWSPGGRTAYGYTFGSGTRLTVV.

The chain links TRBV6-6 to TRBJ2-1; no clear D. Germline V gene lookup returns CDR1 MNHNY and CDR2 SVGAGI (reference sequence). With 5 bases removed from V and 5 bases from J, the gap between germline ends came to 13 bases. The CDR3 length is 14 residues. The CDR3 spells CASSKPLRDNEQFF. CDR3 DNA sequence: TGTGCCAGCAGTAAACCCCTAAGAGACAATGAGCAGTTCTTC.

The chain recombines TRBV30 with TRBJ1-3; D is unclear. CDR3 length: 14 amino acids. The ends were cut back, 4 bases at V and 0 bases at J, with 10 bases in the middle. Looked up from germline, CDR1 is GTSNPN and CDR2 is SVGIG (reference sequence). CDR3 sequence reads: CAWTGRGSGNTIYF. CDR3 sequence (DNA): TGTGCCTGGACCGGACGGGGCTCTGGAAACACCATATATTTT.

The chain recombines TRBV25-1 with TRBJ2-3; D perhaps matches TRBD2 (5 bases). This CDR3 is built from 13 residues. Germline V gene data show CDR1 as MGHDK and CDR2 as SYGVNS. Trimming took 6 bases from V and 0 from J, leaving 7 bases between them. CDR3 nucleotide sequence: TGTGCCAGCAGAGGACTGAGCACAGATACGCAGTATTTT. This gives the protein CASRGLSTDTQYF.

This sequence joins TRBV7-8 and TRBJ2-3; D may be TRBD2 (6 bases). The CDR3 covers 16 residues. CDR1 is SGHVS, CDR2 FQNEAQ, per germline. With 5 bases removed from V and 3 bases from J, the gap between germline ends came to 18 bases. CDR3 sequence: CASSPGVDSETDTQYF. CDR3 in DNA: TGTGCCAGCAGCCCGGGGGTTGATAGCGAGACAGATACGCAGTATTTT.

V is TRBV28 and J is TRBJ1-3, with D hard to call. The V gene's germline CDR1 is MDHEN and CDR2 SYDVKM. The CDR3 spans 13 residues. V lost 8 bases and J lost 0, with 8 bases in between. The CDR3 is CASWRSSGNTIYF. CDR3 nucleotide sequence: TGTGCCAGCTGGAGGAGCTCTGGAAACACCATATATTTT.